A single sample gave rise to the 22 T cell receptor beta chains below, sequenced in a study of T cell responses to AZD1222 COVID-19 vaccine. The assay was immunoSEQ multiplex PCR, and TCRdb's table has in-frame clones only and misses some. Of about 150,000 clones in the sample, roughly nine tenths are singletons; the top ten hold under 1.5%. Sample: peripheral blood, taken 28 days after the second AZD1222 dose. These TCRs come from an adult who received the AZD1222 COVID-19 vaccine.

The chain carries TRBV7-9 and TRBJ1-6; the D is unclear. The CDR3 covers 15 residues. Trimming shortened V by 5 bases and J by 7 bases, and 15 bases separated the two germline ends. The germline CDR1 and CDR2 sequences are SEHNR and FQNEAQ (reference sequence). The CDR3, as DNA: TGTGCCAGCAGCACGTCAGGACGGTTAAATTCACCCCTCCACTTT. As protein: CASSTSGRLNSPLHF.

This clone has just a few counts. The chain couples TRBV19 to TRBJ2-2; maybe TRBD2 (5 bases). The V and J ends lost 6 bases and 6 bases respectively, with 14 bases between them. Germline V gene data show CDR1 as LNHDA and CDR2 as SQIVND (reference sequence). This CDR3 region has 14 residues. The CDR3 nucleotides read TGTGCCAGTAGCCCCCGCGGGCTGGCCGGGGAGCTGTTTTTT. It is translated as CASSPRGLAGELFF.

The chain links TRBV28 to TRBJ1-5; D may be TRBD1 (5 bases). This CDR3 is built from 19 residues. CDR1 MDHEN and CDR2 SYDVKM come from the germline V gene. Deletions cut 6 bases from V and 7 bases from J, with 31 bases between. For the CDR3, the DNA is TGTGCCAGCAGGCCCTTGAAACGAGTTGTACAGTCTGGGGGGCAGCCCCAGCATTTT. This codes for CASRPLKRVVQSGGQPQHF.

This chain uses TRBV7-9 with TRBJ2-5; D may be TRBD1 or TRBD2 (5 bases each). Germline CDR1 reads SEHNR; CDR2 reads FQNEAQ (reference sequence). Trimming took off 3 bases at V and 4 bases at J, with 9 bases between the two ends. CDR3 length equals 13 residues. The CDR3, as DNA: TGTGCCAGCAGCTTGGGGGTTGCAGAGACCCAGTACTTC. Translated: CASSLGVAETQYF.

This chain connects TRBV25-1 to TRBJ2-7; no clear D. CDR1 and CDR2 (germline): MGHDK, SYGVNS. With 4 bases removed from V and 4 bases from J, the gap between germline ends came to 5 bases. This CDR3 is built from 11 residues. CDR3 sequence reads: CASSVVYEQYF. CDR3 nucleotide sequence: TGTGCCAGCAGTGTGGTATACGAGCAGTACTTC.

Concerning this clone: Possible read error: a much larger clone is one base away. The genes are TRBV28 and TRBJ2-7; D unclear. V was shortened by 5 bases and J by 2 bases, with 1 base between the two germline ends. CDR1 and CDR2 from the germline V gene are MDHEN and SYDVKM. CDR3 length equals 10 residues. The CDR3 coding sequence is TGTGCCAGCAGTGCCTACGAGCAGTACTTC. Protein product: CASSAYEQYF.

This clone has a single count. Written as DNA, the CDR3 is TGCGCCAGCAGCACGACAGGGCCTTTTGAAAAACTGTTTTTT. Encoded protein: CASSTTGPFEKLFF. The V call is TRBV5-1, the J call TRBJ1-4, with 7 positions matching TRBD1. This CDR3 comprises 14 residues. With V trimmed by 4 bases and J by 7 bases, 7 bases remained unmatched. Germline V CDR1 and CDR2: SGHRS, YFSETQ.

This clone came up a few times. The chain is built from TRBV7-2 and TRBJ1-2; the D is unclear. V was shortened by 7 bases and J by 7 bases, with 22 bases between the two germline ends. This CDR3 region has 15 residues. Per germline, CDR1 SGHTA and CDR2 FQGNSA. The CDR3 DNA reads TGTGCCAGCAACAAACAACGGGAGGTTTTCTTTGGCTACACCTTC. Protein sequence: CASNKQREVFFGYTF.

The chain recombines TRBV5-5 with TRBJ2-7; D is perhaps TRBD1 (6 bases). V dropped 4 bases and J dropped 0 bases, with 11 bases sitting between them. Germline V gene data show CDR1 as SGHKS and CDR2 as YYEKEE (reference sequence). The CDR3 is 14 residues long. The CDR3 bases are TGTGCCAGCAGCCTTCTGGACAGCTCCTACGAGCAGTACTTC. This translates into CASSLLDSSYEQYF.

Only one count was recorded for this clone. The V gene is TRBV7-9, the J gene TRBJ2-7; TRBD1 matches 8 bases. Trimming cost V 5 bases and J 2 bases; bases outside gene matches: 8. This CDR3 has 15 amino acids. The germline V gene encodes CDR1 SEHNR and CDR2 FQNEAQ (reference sequence). In DNA, the CDR3 is TGTGCCAGCAGCCAATTGGGACAGGAGACCTACGAGCAGTACTTC. Protein product: CASSQLGQETYEQYF.

The rearrangement joins TRBV7-9 to TRBJ1-1; 10 bases align to TRBD1. The V and J ends lost 3 bases and 6 bases, in that order; junction bases with no gene match: 7. This CDR3 is built from 15 residues. Looked up from germline, CDR1 is SEHNR and CDR2 is FQNEAQ (reference sequence). In nucleotides, the CDR3 is TGTGCCAGCAGCTTGAGGGGACAGGGGTACTCTGAAGCTTTCTTT. Its translation is CASSLRGQGYSEAFF.

In nucleotides, the CDR3 is TGCGCCAGCAGCCAACCCACAGGAAAAACTATAACAACTAATGAAAAACTGTTTTTT. It is translated as CASSQPTGKTITTNEKLFF. This rearrangement joins TRBV4-1 to TRBJ1-4; D might be TRBD1 (5 bases). Trimming cost V 2 bases and J 0 bases, with 19 bases left between them. The CDR3 is 19 residues long. From germline, CDR1 is MGHRA and CDR2 YSYEKL.

This clone was picked up one time. The V gene is TRBV9, the J gene TRBJ2-1; perhaps TRBD1 as D (5 bases). Germline-derived CDR1 and CDR2 are SGDLS and YYNGEE. Trimming removed 2 bases at V and 9 bases at J, with 15 bases between. The CDR3 runs to 14 residues. For the CDR3, the DNA is TGTGCCAGCAGCGTTACGACTGAAAGGGGTGAGCAGTTCTTC. As protein: CASSVTTERGEQFF.

The genes are TRBV4-3 and TRBJ1-6, with D tentatively TRBD1 (6 bases). The CDR3 covers 18 residues. The V end was cut by 0 bases, the J end by 10 bases, with 22 bases between. Germline CDR1 reads LGHNA; CDR2 reads YSLEER. The CDR3 nucleotides are TGCGCCAGCAGCCAAGATCCCCTACAGGGTCTGAAGGGGTCACCCCTCCACTTT. It yields the protein CASSQDPLQGLKGSPLHF.

DNA for the CDR3: TGCAGCGTTGGAACCTACAGGGAGACTGAAGCTTTCTTT. Translating it yields CSVGTYRETEAFF. The V call is TRBV29-1, the J call TRBJ1-1; a weak D match, TRBD1 (6 bases). The ends were cut back, 4 bases at V and 5 bases at J, with 14 bases in the middle. The CDR3 is made up of 13 amino acids. Germline V gene sequence: CDR1 SQVTM, CDR2 ANQGSEA. Looking up the rest from reference TRBV29-1 and TRBJ1-1 gives the full variable domain: SAVISQKPSRDICQRGTSLTIQCQVDSQVTMMFWYRQQPGQSLTLIATANQGSEATYESGFVIDKFPISRPNLTFSTLTVSNMSPEDSSIYLCSVGTYRETEAFFGQGTRLTVV.

This clone appeared a single time. The V call is TRBV9, the J call TRBJ2-7; the D gene is possibly TRBD2 (5 bases). This CDR3 has 12 residues. Trimming cost V 0 bases and J 5 bases, with 6 bases left between them. Germline CDR1 and CDR2: SGDLS and YYNGEE. The CDR3 loop is CASSVGGNEQYF. DNA of the CDR3: TGTGCCAGCAGCGTAGGAGGGAACGAGCAGTACTTC.

This chain links TRBV28 with TRBJ2-3; the D is unclear. This CDR3 has 12 residues. V was trimmed by 1 base and J by 4 bases, leaving 3 bases between them. Looked up from germline, CDR1 is MDHEN and CDR2 is SYDVKM. CDR3 protein: CASSLYPDTQYF. In DNA, the CDR3 is TGTGCCAGCAGTTTATACCCAGATACGCAGTATTTT.

CDR3 protein: CASSGPPKSGSGGGELFF. CDR3 sequence (DNA): TGTGCCAGCAGCGGACCCCCTAAGAGCGGGAGTGGTGGGGGGGAGCTGTTTTTT. The chain joins TRBV5-4 to TRBJ2-2; TRBD2 matches at 8 bases. CDR3 length equals 18 residues. CDR1 is SGHNT and CDR2 is YYREEE in the germline V gene (reference sequence). Losses at the gene ends were 4 bases for V and 8 bases for J; bases not matched to a gene: 19.

The CDR3 loop is CATSKVREKLFF. As DNA, the CDR3 is TGTGCCACCTCTAAGGTCCGAGAAAAACTGTTTTTT. The rearrangement joins TRBV19 to TRBJ1-4; no firm D call. Germline lookup yields CDR1 LNHDA and CDR2 SQIVND (reference sequence). The germline V and J ends were trimmed by 10 bases and 8 bases, with 14 bases remaining between them. This CDR3 is 12 amino acids long.

This rearrangement joins TRBV11-3 to TRBJ2-5, with TRBD1 identical over 10 bases. In germline, CDR1 is SGHNT, CDR2 YENEEA. Unmatched junction bases numbered 2, after V lost 5 bases and J lost 5 bases. CDR3 length: 13 amino acids. The CDR3 protein is CASSPGQGETQYF. The CDR3 DNA reads as TGTGCCAGCAGCCCGGGACAGGGGGAGACCCAGTACTTC.

This clone appeared a few times. The chain joins TRBV4-2 to TRBJ1-3; no clear D. This CDR3 is built from 16 residues. The V end was cut by 0 bases, the J end by 4 bases, with 13 bases between. The germline CDR1 and CDR2 sequences are LGHNA and YNFKEQ. CDR3 loop: CASSQDTNQEGNTIYF. Written as DNA, the CDR3 is TGTGCCAGCAGCCAAGACACCAATCAAGAAGGAAACACCATATATTTT.

This clone has just a few counts. The chain is built from TRBV19 and TRBJ2-7; 7 bases fit TRBD1. The CDR3 covers 12 residues. The germline CDR1 and CDR2 sequences are LNHDA and SQIVND (reference sequence). Trimming cost V 5 bases and J 2 bases; bases outside gene matches: 0. CDR3 in DNA: TGTGCCAGTAGTCAGGGGGCCTACGAGCAGTACTTC. Its protein product is CASSQGAYEQYF. Combining the CDR3 with reference TRBV19 and TRBJ2-7 gives the whole variable domain DGGITQSPKYLFRKEGQNVTLSCEQNLNHDAMYWYRQDPGQGLRLIYYSQIVNDFQKGDIAEGYSVSREKKESFPLTVTSAQKNPTAFYLCASSQGAYEQYFGPGTRLTVT.